The 9 T cell receptor beta chains listed next were all sequenced from one sample in a study of CD4 T cells in relation to SARS-CoV-2 and coronaviruses. Profiling relied on immunoSEQ multiplex PCR, and the TCRdb table lists in-frame clones only, not all of them. Of 25,000 or so clones listed, around 80% are singletons. Unexposed donor CD4+ T cells date from about 2011-2018, before the COVID-19 pandemic. After around nine days of culture, CD4+ T cells were isolated. The antigens of these receptors remain unknown. The sequenced sample consisted of CD4+ T cells from PBMCs, cultured in vitro. Receptor source: a human donor in good health.

The rearrangement joins TRBV4-2 to TRBJ1-2; 7 bases are shared with TRBD1. The V gene end was trimmed by 4 bases and the J gene end by 6 bases; junction bases not matched to a gene: 11. CDR3 length equals 15 residues. Germline loops: CDR1 LGHNA, CDR2 YNFKEQ. Here the CDR3 DNA reads TGTGCCAGCAGCCCCGCAGGGGCCAGGGGGAATGGCTACACCTTC. Amino acids: CASSPAGARGNGYTF.

The chain combines TRBV10-3 with TRBJ2-5; 9 positions match TRBD1. J gave up 1 base and V 8 bases, and 2 bases lay outside the gene matches. Germline CDR1 reads ENHRY; CDR2 reads SYGVKD. The CDR3 is 13 amino acids. For the CDR3, the DNA is TGTGCCATCGGGGACAGGGCCCAAGAGACCCAGTACTTC. Amino acids: CAIGDRAQETQYF.

The gene calls are TRBV7-2 and TRBJ2-6, with 10 positions matching TRBD2. The CDR3 runs to 16 residues. The V and J ends lost 7 bases and 2 bases, in that order; junction bases with no gene match: 5. Per the germline V gene, CDR1 is SGHTA and CDR2 is FQGNSA. CDR3 sequence: CASTFSGGTGANVLTF. The CDR3, as DNA: TGTGCCAGCACCTTTAGCGGGGGGACTGGGGCCAACGTCCTGACTTTC.

This clone was counted only a few times. The chain has TRBV7-9 and TRBJ2-2, with 10 bases aligning to TRBD2. The trim removed 5 bases at V and 5 bases at J, leaving 8 bases unmatched. The CDR3 is made up of 16 amino acids. Germline CDR1 reads SEHNR; CDR2 reads FQNEAQ (reference sequence). The CDR3 region is CASSGRLAGGTGELFF. The CDR3 region has the DNA TGTGCCAGCAGCGGCCGTTTAGCGGGAGGAACCGGGGAGCTGTTTTTT.

CDR3 residues: CASTTRQSPQHF. The CDR3 nucleotides are TGTGCCAGCACCACACGACAGAGCCCCCAGCATTTT. The V gene is TRBV6-6, the J gene TRBJ1-5; perhaps TRBD1 as D (5 bases). The CDR3 is 12 amino acids. Trimming left V 7 bases short and J 10 bases short, with 14 bases between. Germline CDR1 reads MNHNY; CDR2 reads SVGAGI (reference sequence).

This CDR3 reads CASSAGTSGRAWETQYF. CDR3 DNA: TGTGCCAGCAGCGCTGGGACTAGCGGGAGGGCCTGGGAGACCCAGTACTTC. The J gene is TRBJ2-5, the V gene TRBV9, with 16 nucleotides matching TRBD2. This CDR3 spans 17 amino acids. Germline CDR1 SGDLS, CDR2 YYNGEE. After removal of 3 bases from V and 5 bases from J, the junction contained 7 bases not matched to a gene.

Notes on this clone: At one end, the junction sequence differs from germline, possibly due to a read error. Other DNA variants within this sample encode the same CDR3. The J gene is TRBJ2-3, the V gene TRBV19, with 12 positions matching TRBD2. The CDR3 is 16 amino acids. CDR1 and CDR2 from the germline V gene are LNHDA and SQIVND (reference sequence). The chain's CDR3 is CASSPRTSGTGDTQYF. The CDR3 nucleotides read TGTGCCAGTAGTCCAAGGACTAGCGGGACGGGAGATACGCAATATTTT.

This clone has a single count. The chain combines TRBV7-3 with TRBJ2-2, with 7 bases lining up with TRBD1. The CDR3 length is 16 residues. The junction had 2 bases not matched to a gene; V was cut back by 0 bases and J by 1 base. The germline CDR1 and CDR2 sequences are SGHTA and FQGTGA. CDR3 bases: TGTGCCAGCAGCTTAACAGGGGGCTGGAACACCGGGGAGCTGTTTTTT. Protein: CASSLTGGWNTGELFF.

The chain carries TRBV5-4 and TRBJ1-2; no firm D call. The V end lost 4 bases, the J end lost 4 bases, and 14 bases lay between the germline ends. The CDR3 runs to 14 residues. CDR1 is SGHNT and CDR2 is YYREEE in the germline V gene (reference sequence). The CDR3 protein is CASSGREVIYGYTF. The CDR3 nucleotides are TGTGCCAGCAGCGGTCGAGAGGTCATCTATGGCTACACCTTC.